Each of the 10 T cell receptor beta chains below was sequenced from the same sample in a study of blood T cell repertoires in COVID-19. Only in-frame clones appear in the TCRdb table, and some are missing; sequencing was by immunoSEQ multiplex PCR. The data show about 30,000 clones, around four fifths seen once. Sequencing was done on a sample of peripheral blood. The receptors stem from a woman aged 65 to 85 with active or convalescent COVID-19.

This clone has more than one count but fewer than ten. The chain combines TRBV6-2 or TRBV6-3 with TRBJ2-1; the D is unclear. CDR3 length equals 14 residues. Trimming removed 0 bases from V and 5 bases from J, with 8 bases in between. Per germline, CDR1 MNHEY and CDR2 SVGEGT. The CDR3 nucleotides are TGTGCCAGCAGTTACTCGCGCCTTAACAATGAGCAGTTCTTC. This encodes CASSYSRLNNEQFF.

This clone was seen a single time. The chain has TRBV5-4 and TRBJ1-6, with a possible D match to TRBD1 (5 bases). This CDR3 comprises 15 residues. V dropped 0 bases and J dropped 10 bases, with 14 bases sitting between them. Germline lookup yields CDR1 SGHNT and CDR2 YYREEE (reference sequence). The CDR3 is CASSLGSRVESPLHF. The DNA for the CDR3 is TGTGCCAGCAGCTTGGGGTCCAGGGTTGAATCACCCCTCCACTTT.

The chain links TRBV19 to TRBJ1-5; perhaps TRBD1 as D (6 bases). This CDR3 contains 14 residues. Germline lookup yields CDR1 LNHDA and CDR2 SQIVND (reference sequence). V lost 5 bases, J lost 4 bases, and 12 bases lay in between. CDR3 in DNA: TGTGCCAGTAGTCCGGCACAGGGAAATCAGCCCCAGCATTTT. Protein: CASSPAQGNQPQHF.

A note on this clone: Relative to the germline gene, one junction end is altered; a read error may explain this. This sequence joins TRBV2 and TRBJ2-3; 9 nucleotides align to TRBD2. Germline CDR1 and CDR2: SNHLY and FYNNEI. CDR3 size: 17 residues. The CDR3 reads CASSEGRGGTSKDTQYF. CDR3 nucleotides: TGTGCCAGCAGTGAAGGGAGGGGTGGGACTAGCAAAGATACGCAGTATTTT.

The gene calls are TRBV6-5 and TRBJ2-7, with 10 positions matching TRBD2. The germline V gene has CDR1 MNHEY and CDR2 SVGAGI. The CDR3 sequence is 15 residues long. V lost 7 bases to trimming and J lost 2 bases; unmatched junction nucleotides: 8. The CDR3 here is CASTPFSGGTYEQYF. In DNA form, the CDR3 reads TGTGCCAGCACCCCCTTTAGCGGGGGGACCTACGAGCAGTACTTC.

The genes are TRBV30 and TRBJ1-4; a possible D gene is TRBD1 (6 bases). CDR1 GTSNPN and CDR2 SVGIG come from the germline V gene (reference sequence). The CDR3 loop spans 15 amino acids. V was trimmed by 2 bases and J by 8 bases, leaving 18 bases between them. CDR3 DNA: TGTGCCTGGAGTCCTACCCAGGGGCGCGGGGAAAAACTGTTTTTT. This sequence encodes CAWSPTQGRGEKLFF.

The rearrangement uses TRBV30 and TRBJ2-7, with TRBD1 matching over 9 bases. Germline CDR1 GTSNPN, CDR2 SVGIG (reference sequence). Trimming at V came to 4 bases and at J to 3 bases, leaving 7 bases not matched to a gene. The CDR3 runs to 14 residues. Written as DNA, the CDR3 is TGTGCCTGGAACCAGTGGGACAGGGTCTACGAGCAGTACTTC. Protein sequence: CAWNQWDRVYEQYF.

The CDR3 is CASSYLGDSGNTGELFF. For the CDR3, the DNA is TGTGCCAGCAGCTACCTGGGTGATAGCGGAAACACCGGGGAGCTGTTTTTT. The genes are TRBV28 and TRBJ2-2; D is perhaps TRBD2 (6 bases). The V end lost 6 bases, the J end lost 2 bases, and 19 bases lay between the germline ends. The germline gives CDR1 MDHEN, CDR2 SYDVKM. This CDR3 spans 17 amino acids.

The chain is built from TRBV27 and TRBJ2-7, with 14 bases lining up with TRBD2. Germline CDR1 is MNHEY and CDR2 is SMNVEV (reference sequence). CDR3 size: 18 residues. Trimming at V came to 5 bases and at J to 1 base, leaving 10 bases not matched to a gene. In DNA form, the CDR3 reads TGTGCCAGCAGTGCGGGACTAGCGGGAGTATCTACGTCCTACGAGCAGTACTTC. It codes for CASSAGLAGVSTSYEQYF.

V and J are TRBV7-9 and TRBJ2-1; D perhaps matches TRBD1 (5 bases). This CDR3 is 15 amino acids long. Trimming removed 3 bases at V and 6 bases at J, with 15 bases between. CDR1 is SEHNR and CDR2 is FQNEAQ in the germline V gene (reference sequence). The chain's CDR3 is CASSFVAGFSNEQFF. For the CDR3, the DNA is TGTGCCAGCAGCTTTGTTGCAGGGTTCAGCAATGAGCAGTTCTTC.